The source of this TCR beta chain is a study of blood T cells in healthy people across ages. Germline values: CDR1 SGHRS, CDR2 YFSETQ. The CDR3 covers 14 residues. With 7 bases clipped from V and 7 bases from J, the junction kept 10 bases outside the gene matches. Study-wide points: Naive and antigen-experienced cells were not separated, limiting conclusive comparison. More naive CD4+ cells and higher diversity were found in long-lived than in aged donors.

Through a sample-barcoded 5' primer and a J-beta primer mix, a second PCR was run for roughly 7 to 12 cycles. Template switching added a 12-random-nucleotide identifier to every cDNA molecule. Any given sample supplied a minimum of 2.5 million CDR3-containing paired-end reads. One entry per CDR3 protein, called by TCRdb with MiXCR from the 5' RACE reads. This sample has about 780,000 distinct CDR3 sequences, with 35% to 60% found just once. As for this clonotype: What it binds is unknown.

The sequenced material came from blood. The genes are TRBV5-1 and TRBJ2-1; TRBD1 matches 8 bases. The receptor was isolated from a man older than 75 in good health. The CDR3 bases are TGCGCCAGCCATTCGACAGGGGAGTTGAATGAGCAGTTCTTC. This translates into CASHSTGELNEQFF.